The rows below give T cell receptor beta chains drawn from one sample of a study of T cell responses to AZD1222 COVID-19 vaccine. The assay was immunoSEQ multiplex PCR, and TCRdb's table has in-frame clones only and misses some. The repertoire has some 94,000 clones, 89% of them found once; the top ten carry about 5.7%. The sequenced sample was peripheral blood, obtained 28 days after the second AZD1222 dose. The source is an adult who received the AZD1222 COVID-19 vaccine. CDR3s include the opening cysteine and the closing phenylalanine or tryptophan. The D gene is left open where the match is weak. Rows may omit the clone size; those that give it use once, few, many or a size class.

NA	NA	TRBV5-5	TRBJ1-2	TGTGCCAGCAGCTTAGGCCCAGAGGACCCTTTAAGGTTAGGCTACACCTTC	CASSLGPEDPLRLGYTF
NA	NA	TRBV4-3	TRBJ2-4	TGCGCCAGCAGCCAAGTCACGATCGATTTAAACACAGACACCAAAAACATTCAGTACTTC	CASSQVTIDLNTDTKNIQYF
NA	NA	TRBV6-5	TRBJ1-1	TGTGCCAGCAGCCATGACAGGTATGAAACTGAAGCTTTCTTT	CASSHDRYETEAFF
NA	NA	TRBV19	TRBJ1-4	TGTGCCAGTAGTATTGATAATGAAAAACTGTTTTTT	CASSIDNEKLFF
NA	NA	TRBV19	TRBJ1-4	TGTGCCAGTAGTATCGGGTGGAATGAAAAACTGTTTTTT	CASSIGWNEKLFF
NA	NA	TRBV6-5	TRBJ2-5	TGTGCCAGCAGTTACTCTACACGGGAGACCCAGTACTTC	CASSYSTRETQYF
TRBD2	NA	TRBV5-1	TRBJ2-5	TGCGCCAGCAGTCGTATAGCGGGGGGGCCTAAAGAGACCCAGTACTTC	CASSRIAGGPKETQYF
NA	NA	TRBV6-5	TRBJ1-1	TGTGCCAGCAGTCATGGGACATTGAACACTGAAGCTTTCTTT	CASSHGTLNTEAFF
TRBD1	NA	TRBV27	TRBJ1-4	TGTGCCAGCAGGACCAGACAGGGGAATGAAAAACTGTTTTTT	CASRTRQGNEKLFF
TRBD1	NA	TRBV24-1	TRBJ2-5	TGTGCCACCAGTGATGTCGGTCAGGGGGTACAAGAGACCCAGTACTTC	CATSDVGQGVQETQYF
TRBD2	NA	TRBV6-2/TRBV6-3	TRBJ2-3	TGTGCCAGCAGCCGGACTAGCGGGGGTGATACGCAGTATTTT	CASSRTSGGDTQYF
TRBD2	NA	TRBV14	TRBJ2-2	TGTGCCAGCAGCCAAGCATGGCTAGCGGGGGACCGCACCGGGGAGCTGTTTTTT	CASSQAWLAGDRTGELFF
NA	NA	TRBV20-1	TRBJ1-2	TGCAGTGCTGCCACAGGGTATGGCTACACCTTC	CSAATGYGYTF
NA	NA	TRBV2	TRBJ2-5	TGTGCCAGCAGTGAAGCCAAATTCCGACAGGAGGGGCAGGCCCAGTACTTC	CASSEAKFRQEGQAQYF
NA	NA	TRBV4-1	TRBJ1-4	TGCGCCAGCAGCCACCAGTTGAGTGCAACTAATGAAAAACTGTTTTTT	CASSHQLSATNEKLFF
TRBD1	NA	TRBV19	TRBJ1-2	TGTGCCAGTAGACCAGAGCCAGGGGGGGGAAATGGCTACACCTTC	CASRPEPGGGNGYTF
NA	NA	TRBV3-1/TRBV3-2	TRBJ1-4	TGTGCCAGCAGCGACAGACCCGCAACTAATGAAAAACTGTTTTTT	CASSDRPATNEKLFF
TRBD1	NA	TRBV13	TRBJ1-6	TGTGCCAGCAGCATCCAGGGGGCGCCCCTTACTATCCTCCACTTT	CASSIQGAPLTILHF
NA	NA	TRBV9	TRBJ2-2	TGTGCCAGCAGCGTAGTAAAAGGGGGGGTCCCCGGGGAGCTGTTTTTT	CASSVVKGGVPGELFF
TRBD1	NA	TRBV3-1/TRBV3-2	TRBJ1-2	TGTGCCAGCAGCCAAGTTGGGTCCACAGGGGTTCCTAACTATGGCTACACCTTC	CASSQVGSTGVPNYGYTF
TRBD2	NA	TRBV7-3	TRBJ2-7	TGTGCCAGCAGCTTATCGACTAGCGGGGTCTACGAGCAGTACTTC	CASSLSTSGVYEQYF
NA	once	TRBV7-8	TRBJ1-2	TGTGCCAGCAGCTTAGGGGCGAAGGAGGTCTATGGCTACACCTTC	CASSLGAKEVYGYTF
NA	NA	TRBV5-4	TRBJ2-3	TGTGCCAGCAGCTCTCAGGGGTCGACGGATACGCAGTATTTT	CASSSQGSTDTQYF
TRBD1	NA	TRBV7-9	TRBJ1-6	TGTGCCAGCAGCTATACCTCGGGACAGGGAAATTCACCCCTCCACTTT	CASSYTSGQGNSPLHF
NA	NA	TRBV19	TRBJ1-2	TGTGCCAGTAGTTGGGAGGGCAGCTATGGCTACACCTTC	CASSWEGSYGYTF
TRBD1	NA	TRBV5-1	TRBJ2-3	TGCGCCAGCAGCTTGGAGGGGGCCAGGGGGTCAGATACGCAGTATTTT	CASSLEGARGSDTQYF
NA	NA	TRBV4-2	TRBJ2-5	TGTGCCAGCAGCCAAGATCAGGGGATAGAGACCCAGTACTTC	CASSQDQGIETQYF
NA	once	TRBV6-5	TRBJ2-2	TGTGCCAGCAATAACATACAGGGTGGCGGGGAGCTGTTTTTT	CASNNIQGGGELFF
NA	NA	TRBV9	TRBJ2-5	TGTGCCAGCAGCGTAGCTAGGACAGAAGAGACCCAGTACTTC	CASSVARTEETQYF
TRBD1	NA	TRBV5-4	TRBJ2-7	TGTGCCAGCAGCTTGAGGGGACAGTCCTACGAGCAGTACTTC	CASSLRGQSYEQYF
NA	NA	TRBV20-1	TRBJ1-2	TGCAGTGCTAGAACGGGGTACGGCTACACCTTC	CSARTGYGYTF
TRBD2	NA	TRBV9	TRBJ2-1	TGTGCCAGCAGCGTAGAGGGTAGCGGGGGAGATGAGCAGTTCTTC	CASSVEGSGGDEQFF
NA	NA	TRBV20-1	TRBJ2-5	TGCAGTGGCCGGCAGCAAGAGACCCAGTACTTC	CSGRQQETQYF
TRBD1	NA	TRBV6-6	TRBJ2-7	TGTGCCAGCAGTTTCCGGGACAGGGTAATGGAGCAGTACTTC	CASSFRDRVMEQYF
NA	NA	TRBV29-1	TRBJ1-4	TGCAGCGTTGTGGGGGCCGACAGTAATGAAAAACTGTTTTTT	CSVVGADSNEKLFF
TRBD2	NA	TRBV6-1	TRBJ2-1	TGTGCCAGCAGTGAACTAGCGGGGGGGTACAATGAGCAGTTCTTC	CASSELAGGYNEQFF
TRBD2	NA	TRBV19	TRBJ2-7	TGTGCCAGTAGTCTAGCGGGCCCAGGCGAGCAGTACTTC	CASSLAGPGEQYF
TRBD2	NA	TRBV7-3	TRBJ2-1	TGTGCCAGCAGCCCTAGCGGGGGGGCCGGTGATGAGCAGTTCTTC	CASSPSGGAGDEQFF
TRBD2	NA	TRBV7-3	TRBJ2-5	TGTGCCAGCAGCTTAACTGGGACTAGTGGTGAGACCCAGTACTTC	CASSLTGTSGETQYF
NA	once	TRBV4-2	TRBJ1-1	TGTGCCAGCAGCCCCAGGGGTGGGTGGCTTAACACTGAAGCTTTCTTT	CASSPRGGWLNTEAFF
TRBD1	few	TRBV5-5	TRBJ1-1	TGTGCCAGCAGCTTGGACAGGGGGTACACTGAAGCTTTCTTT	CASSLDRGYTEAFF
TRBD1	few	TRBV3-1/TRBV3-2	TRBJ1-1	TGTGCCAGCAGCCCAAACAGGGGGAACACTGAAGCTTTCTTT	CASSPNRGNTEAFF
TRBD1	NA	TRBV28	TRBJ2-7	TGTGCCAGCAGTGAACCGTCCGACAGGGCCGGATACGAGCAGTACTTC	CASSEPSDRAGYEQYF
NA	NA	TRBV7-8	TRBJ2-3	TGTGCCAGCAGCTTAGTGGGACATGCAGATACGCAGTATTTT	CASSLVGHADTQYF
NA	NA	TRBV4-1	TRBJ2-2	TGCGCCAGCAGCCAAGACGGGGGCTTGGTCGGGGAGCTGTTTTTT	CASSQDGGLVGELFF
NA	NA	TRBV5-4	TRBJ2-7	TGTGCCAGCAGCTTGGGGGACGCAGGCCACTACGAGCAGTACTTC	CASSLGDAGHYEQYF
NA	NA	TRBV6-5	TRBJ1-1	TGTGCCAGCAGTTACCGGGAGGGATTGAACACTGAAGCTTTCTTT	CASSYREGLNTEAFF
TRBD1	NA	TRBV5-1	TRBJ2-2	TGCGCCAGCGCCGGGACAGGGATCACCGGGGAGCTGTTTTTT	CASAGTGITGELFF
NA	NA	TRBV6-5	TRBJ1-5	TGTGCCAGCAGTCCGGGCGGCGGGCATCAGCCCCAGCATTTT	CASSPGGGHQPQHF
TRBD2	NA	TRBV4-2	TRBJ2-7	TGTGCCAGCAGCCAGGGAGGACTAGCGGGGGCCCGAGGTCACGAGCAGTACTTC	CASSQGGLAGARGHEQYF
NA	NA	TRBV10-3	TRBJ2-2	TGTGCCATCAGTGCTGATCGGGAGCTGTTTTTT	CAISADRELFF
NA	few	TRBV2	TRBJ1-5	TGTGCCAGCAGTGAAACCCAGGGAAACAATCAGCCCCAGCATTTT	CASSETQGNNQPQHF
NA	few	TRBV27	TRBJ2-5	TGTGCCAGCAGGGTGTTCGGGGACCCACAAGAGACCCAGTACTTC	CASRVFGDPQETQYF
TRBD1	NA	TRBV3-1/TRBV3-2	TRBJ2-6	TGTGCCAGCAGCCAAGATCGAGGTTGGACAGGGCGAACTGGGGCCAACGTCCTGACTTTC	CASSQDRGWTGRTGANVLTF
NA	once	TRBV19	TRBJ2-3	TGTGCCACCCGTAGTAGCGGCACAGATACGCAGTATTTT	CATRSSGTDTQYF
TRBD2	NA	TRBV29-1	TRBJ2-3	TGCAGCGTTGAGACGGGGGGGCGGGATACGCAGTATTTT	CSVETGGRDTQYF
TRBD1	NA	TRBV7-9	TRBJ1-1	TGTGCCAGCAGCTTCGTCCCGGGACAGGGAATGGGCACTGAAGCTTTCTTT	CASSFVPGQGMGTEAFF
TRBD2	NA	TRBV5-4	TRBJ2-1	TGTGCCAGCAGCACGAGCGGGGGGGCGTTTTACAATGAGCAGTTCTTC	CASSTSGGAFYNEQFF